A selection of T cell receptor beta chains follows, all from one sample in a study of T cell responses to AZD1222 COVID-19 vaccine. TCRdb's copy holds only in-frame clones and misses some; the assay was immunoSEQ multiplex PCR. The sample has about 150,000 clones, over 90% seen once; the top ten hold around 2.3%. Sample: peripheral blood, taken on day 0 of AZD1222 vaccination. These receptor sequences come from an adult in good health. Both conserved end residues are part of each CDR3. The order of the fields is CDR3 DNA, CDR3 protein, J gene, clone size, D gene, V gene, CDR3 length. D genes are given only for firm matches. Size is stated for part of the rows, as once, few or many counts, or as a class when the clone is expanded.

CDR3 DNA: TGTGCCAGCAGCTGGGACAGGGGCACTGAAGCTTTCTTT
CDR3 protein: CASSWDRGTEAFF
J gene: TRBJ1-1
clone size: -
D gene: TRBD1
V gene: TRBV11-2
CDR3 length: 13

CDR3 DNA: TGTGCCATCAAGAAAGGGACAGGGAATGTGAATGAGCAGTTCTTC
CDR3 protein: CAIKKGTGNVNEQFF
J gene: TRBJ2-1
clone size: once
D gene: TRBD1
V gene: TRBV10-3
CDR3 length: 15

CDR3 DNA: TGTGCCAGCAGCTTGAGAAGCGGCAACACCGGGGAGCTGTTTTTT
CDR3 protein: CASSLRSGNTGELFF
J gene: TRBJ2-2
clone size: -
D gene: -
V gene: TRBV5-4
CDR3 length: 15

CDR3 DNA: TGTGCCAGCAGCTTGTCCGACTGGGGGCAGAATCAGCCCCAGCATTTT
CDR3 protein: CASSLSDWGQNQPQHF
J gene: TRBJ1-5
clone size: -
D gene: -
V gene: TRBV5-5
CDR3 length: 16

CDR3 DNA: TGTGCCAGCAGCGTAGCTCCCCTGGGAGGAGAGACCCAGTACTTC
CDR3 protein: CASSVAPLGGETQYF
J gene: TRBJ2-5
clone size: -
D gene: -
V gene: TRBV9
CDR3 length: 15

CDR3 DNA: TGTGCCAGCAGCGCGGGACAGGGTAGCGAGACCCAGTACTTC
CDR3 protein: CASSAGQGSETQYF
J gene: TRBJ2-5
clone size: -
D gene: TRBD1
V gene: TRBV9
CDR3 length: 14

CDR3 DNA: TGCGCCAGCAGCCAAGTTAGGGCGGGTGTAGTCAACTATGGCTACACCTTC
CDR3 protein: CASSQVRAGVVNYGYTF
J gene: TRBJ1-2
clone size: -
D gene: -
V gene: TRBV4-1
CDR3 length: 17

CDR3 DNA: TGTGCCGTTTCCGGGACTGCCCGATCAGAGCAGTTCTTC
CDR3 protein: CAVSGTARSEQFF
J gene: TRBJ2-1
clone size: -
D gene: -
V gene: TRBV27
CDR3 length: 13

CDR3 DNA: TGTGCCAGCAAACCTGGACAGGGCTTTTTTTGGTTCTTC
CDR3 protein: CASKPGQGFFWFF
J gene: TRBJ2-1
clone size: few
D gene: TRBD1
V gene: TRBV5-4
CDR3 length: 13

CDR3 DNA: TGTGCCAGCAGCTTCGTTACTAGCACAGATACGCAGTATTTT
CDR3 protein: CASSFVTSTDTQYF
J gene: TRBJ2-3
clone size: -
D gene: -
V gene: TRBV11-2
CDR3 length: 14

CDR3 DNA: TGTGCCAGCAGCCACGCCGGACTAGCGGGAAGGGAGACCCAGTACTTC
CDR3 protein: CASSHAGLAGRETQYF
J gene: TRBJ2-5
clone size: -
D gene: TRBD2
V gene: TRBV3-1/TRBV3-2
CDR3 length: 16

CDR3 DNA: TGTGCCAGCAGCCGAGACAGGGGGGATCTCTATGGCTACACCTTC
CDR3 protein: CASSRDRGDLYGYTF
J gene: TRBJ1-2
clone size: -
D gene: TRBD1
V gene: TRBV7-6
CDR3 length: 15

CDR3 DNA: TGTGCCAGTAGTTGGGGTGGAGGGGATCAGCCCCAGCATTTT
CDR3 protein: CASSWGGGDQPQHF
J gene: TRBJ1-5
clone size: -
D gene: -
V gene: TRBV19
CDR3 length: 14

CDR3 DNA: TGTGCCAGTAGTATAGGACGCTCCCGTAATGAAAAACTGTTTTTT
CDR3 protein: CASSIGRSRNEKLFF
J gene: TRBJ1-4
clone size: -
D gene: -
V gene: TRBV19
CDR3 length: 15

CDR3 DNA: TGTGCCTGCTCGGTCCATGAGACCCAGTACTTC
CDR3 protein: CACSVHETQYF
J gene: TRBJ2-5
clone size: -
D gene: -
V gene: TRBV2
CDR3 length: 11

CDR3 DNA: TGTGCCAGCAACCCCGGGGGAAGGGCGAATGAAAAACTGTTTTTT
CDR3 protein: CASNPGGRANEKLFF
J gene: TRBJ1-4
clone size: -
D gene: -
V gene: TRBV2
CDR3 length: 15

CDR3 DNA: TGTGCCAGCTCGCCCGGGACTAGCGGGAGTCGGGAGACCCAGTACTTC
CDR3 protein: CASSPGTSGSRETQYF
J gene: TRBJ2-5
clone size: -
D gene: TRBD2
V gene: TRBV18
CDR3 length: 16

CDR3 DNA: TGCGCCAGCAGCCCCGAGAATAACCTCAACAACGAGCAGTACTTC
CDR3 protein: CASSPENNLNNEQYF
J gene: TRBJ2-7
clone size: -
D gene: -
V gene: TRBV5-1
CDR3 length: 15

CDR3 DNA: TGTGCCAGCAGTACTGCGGGACTAGTCAAATACAATGAGCAGTTCTTC
CDR3 protein: CASSTAGLVKYNEQFF
J gene: TRBJ2-1
clone size: -
D gene: TRBD2
V gene: TRBV27
CDR3 length: 16

CDR3 DNA: TGTGCCAGCAGCCGGACAGGGGGGTCTACTTATAGCAATCAGCCCCAGCATTTT
CDR3 protein: CASSRTGGSTYSNQPQHF
J gene: TRBJ1-5
clone size: once
D gene: TRBD1
V gene: TRBV7-9
CDR3 length: 18

CDR3 DNA: TGTGCCAGCAGTAGCGGTTACAATGAGCAGTTCTTC
CDR3 protein: CASSSGYNEQFF
J gene: TRBJ2-1
clone size: -
D gene: -
V gene: TRBV27
CDR3 length: 12

CDR3 DNA: TGTGCCAGCAGTTACTCCTTTGGGGTGATGAACACTGAAGCTTTCTTT
CDR3 protein: CASSYSFGVMNTEAFF
J gene: TRBJ1-1
clone size: few
D gene: -
V gene: TRBV6-5
CDR3 length: 16

CDR3 DNA: TGTGCCAGCAGTCCAACTAGCACAGATACGCAGTATTTT
CDR3 protein: CASSPTSTDTQYF
J gene: TRBJ2-3
clone size: -
D gene: -
V gene: TRBV27
CDR3 length: 13

CDR3 DNA: TGTGCCAGCAGTTTAGAGGCAGGGCGGAGCAATCAGCCCCAGCATTTT
CDR3 protein: CASSLEAGRSNQPQHF
J gene: TRBJ1-5
clone size: -
D gene: -
V gene: TRBV27
CDR3 length: 16

CDR3 DNA: TGTGCCAGCAGCGTAGGGGCAGGGACCCAGCCCCAGCATTTT
CDR3 protein: CASSVGAGTQPQHF
J gene: TRBJ1-5
clone size: -
D gene: -
V gene: TRBV9
CDR3 length: 14

CDR3 DNA: TGTGCCACCAGCAGAGATCCCCTCTTAGGGCAGCCCCAGCATTTT
CDR3 protein: CATSRDPLLGQPQHF
J gene: TRBJ1-5
clone size: -
D gene: -
V gene: TRBV15
CDR3 length: 15

CDR3 DNA: TGTGCCAGCAGTTGGGGGACCCTGAACTACGAGCAGTACTTC
CDR3 protein: CASSWGTLNYEQYF
J gene: TRBJ2-7
clone size: -
D gene: -
V gene: TRBV6-5
CDR3 length: 14

CDR3 DNA: TGTGCCAGCAGCCACCCGAGACTAGCGTTGACCCAGTACTTC
CDR3 protein: CASSHPRLALTQYF
J gene: TRBJ2-5
clone size: -
D gene: TRBD2
V gene: TRBV7-9
CDR3 length: 14

CDR3 DNA: TGCGCCAGCAGCCCAGGACCCGGAGATACGCAGTATTTT
CDR3 protein: CASSPGPGDTQYF
J gene: TRBJ2-3
clone size: -
D gene: -
V gene: TRBV4-1
CDR3 length: 13

CDR3 DNA: TGTGCCTGGAGTTCTGGTGGTCAGCCCCAGCATTTT
CDR3 protein: CAWSSGGQPQHF
J gene: TRBJ1-5
clone size: -
D gene: -
V gene: TRBV30
CDR3 length: 12

CDR3 DNA: TGTGCCAGCAGCTTAGGTCCACAGGGGAACTATGGCTACACCTTC
CDR3 protein: CASSLGPQGNYGYTF
J gene: TRBJ1-2
clone size: -
D gene: TRBD1
V gene: TRBV7-9
CDR3 length: 15

CDR3 DNA: TGTGCCAGCAGTGTAACGGGATATGGCTACACCTTC
CDR3 protein: CASSVTGYGYTF
J gene: TRBJ1-2
clone size: -
D gene: -
V gene: TRBV2
CDR3 length: 12

CDR3 DNA: TGTGCCAGCAGCTTGGGCGCGGGGGGCACAGATACGCAGTATTTT
CDR3 protein: CASSLGAGGTDTQYF
J gene: TRBJ2-3
clone size: -
D gene: TRBD2
V gene: TRBV7-9
CDR3 length: 15

CDR3 DNA: TGCGCCAGCCGACCCGAGACAGGGGCTGGAAACACCATATATTTT
CDR3 protein: CASRPETGAGNTIYF
J gene: TRBJ1-3
clone size: -
D gene: TRBD1
V gene: TRBV10-2
CDR3 length: 15

CDR3 DNA: TGCAGCGTTGCGGGGGGGGAGGATTCCTACGAGCAGTACTTC
CDR3 protein: CSVAGGEDSYEQYF
J gene: TRBJ2-7
clone size: -
D gene: TRBD2
V gene: TRBV29-1
CDR3 length: 14

CDR3 DNA: TGTGCCAGCAGTTCCCTCGGGTACAACACTGAAGCTTTCTTT
CDR3 protein: CASSSLGYNTEAFF
J gene: TRBJ1-1
clone size: -
D gene: -
V gene: TRBV6-1
CDR3 length: 14

CDR3 DNA: TGTGCCATCAGTCTTAATGGGGAATCCTACAATGAGCAGTTCTTC
CDR3 protein: CAISLNGESYNEQFF
J gene: TRBJ2-1
clone size: -
D gene: -
V gene: TRBV10-3
CDR3 length: 15

CDR3 DNA: TGTGCCAGCTCCGATCAGGGTTCCTATAATTCACCCCTCCACTTT
CDR3 protein: CASSDQGSYNSPLHF
J gene: TRBJ1-6
clone size: -
D gene: -
V gene: TRBV18
CDR3 length: 15

CDR3 DNA: TGTGCCAGCAGCCAAGCTCCGAACTTCTCCACAGATACGCAGTATTTT
CDR3 protein: CASSQAPNFSTDTQYF
J gene: TRBJ2-3
clone size: -
D gene: -
V gene: TRBV3-1/TRBV3-2
CDR3 length: 16

CDR3 DNA: TGTGCCAGCAGAATGGGGGTTCTCTATGGCTACACCTTC
CDR3 protein: CASRMGVLYGYTF
J gene: TRBJ1-2
clone size: -
D gene: -
V gene: TRBV12-3/TRBV12-4
CDR3 length: 13

CDR3 DNA: TGTGCCAGCAGCCCCGCAGGACAGTTAATTCAGCCCCAGCATTTT
CDR3 protein: CASSPAGQLIQPQHF
J gene: TRBJ1-5
clone size: -
D gene: -
V gene: TRBV6-2/TRBV6-3
CDR3 length: 15

CDR3 DNA: TGCGCCAGCAGTCAGAGGTTCGGGACCTGGAGGTCTGGGGCCAACGTCCTGACTTTC
CDR3 protein: CASSQRFGTWRSGANVLTF
J gene: TRBJ2-6
clone size: -
D gene: -
V gene: TRBV23-1
CDR3 length: 19

CDR3 DNA: TGTGCCAGTAGTATTCCGGGAGATACTGAAGCTTTCTTT
CDR3 protein: CASSIPGDTEAFF
J gene: TRBJ1-1
clone size: -
D gene: -
V gene: TRBV19
CDR3 length: 13

CDR3 DNA: TGTGCCATCAGTGAGGGGACTAGCCTGAACAATGAGCAGTTCTTC
CDR3 protein: CAISEGTSLNNEQFF
J gene: TRBJ2-1
clone size: -
D gene: TRBD2
V gene: TRBV10-3
CDR3 length: 15

CDR3 DNA: TGTGCCAGCCGGGAGTCCTACAATGAGCAGTTCTTC
CDR3 protein: CASRESYNEQFF
J gene: TRBJ2-1
clone size: -
D gene: -
V gene: TRBV12-3/TRBV12-4
CDR3 length: 12

CDR3 DNA: TGTGCCAGTAGTATAGAAGGCCAGGGTCAAGATACGCAGTATTTT
CDR3 protein: CASSIEGQGQDTQYF
J gene: TRBJ2-3
clone size: once
D gene: -
V gene: TRBV19
CDR3 length: 15

CDR3 DNA: TGTGCCAGCAGTGAAGACTCAAGCTCCTATAATTCACCCCTCCACTTT
CDR3 protein: CASSEDSSSYNSPLHF
J gene: TRBJ1-6
clone size: -
D gene: -
V gene: TRBV6-1
CDR3 length: 16

CDR3 DNA: TGTGCCAGCATTTCGGGGGAAGGTGAAAAACTGTTTTTT
CDR3 protein: CASISGEGEKLFF
J gene: TRBJ1-4
clone size: -
D gene: -
V gene: TRBV2
CDR3 length: 13

CDR3 DNA: TGTGCCAGCAGCCTGGGGGATAGGACAAGCTCTGGAAACACCATATATTTT
CDR3 protein: CASSLGDRTSSGNTIYF
J gene: TRBJ1-3
clone size: -
D gene: -
V gene: TRBV4-2
CDR3 length: 17

CDR3 DNA: TGTGCCAGCAGCTTGCCCCACAGCACTGAAGCTTTCTTT
CDR3 protein: CASSLPHSTEAFF
J gene: TRBJ1-1
clone size: -
D gene: -
V gene: TRBV5-6
CDR3 length: 13